The 32 T cell receptor beta chains below were found in one sample sequenced in a study of CXCR3-negative and CXCR3-positive naive CD8 T cells (dated by TCRdb to the late 2010s). Overall study results and their limits: Compared with CXCR3-negative naive cells, CXCR3-positive naive cells had TRB CDR3s with higher hydrophobicity (lower Kidera factor 4), lower energy, and higher strength and volume indices.

These receptors lack a known antigen. TCRdb names NextSeq 550 as the instrument used. The Human TCR Profiling Kit (MiLaboratory) was used to prepare UMI-labeled 5' RACE TRB cDNA libraries. TCRdb reprocessed the reads and assigns one entry to each CDR3 protein sequence, leaving out DNA. The sample's clone listing holds about 5,300 distinct CDR3 sequences. The ten largest clones take up about 1.7% of the sample. The sequencing input was naive CXCR3+ CD8+ T cells from blood. The intended sense of this specimen's cell subset or site label: CD45RO-CCR7+CD27+CD95- naive CD8+ T cells expressing CXCR3 (TNR3+). The receptors derive from a human donor in good health. Some clones in this sample may be carry-over from other donors' samples.

This clonotype is labeled medium-sized based on frequency. The J gene is TRBJ2-7, the V gene TRBV10-3. Germline V gene data show CDR1 as ENHRY and CDR2 as SYGVKD. The CDR3 loop spans 14 amino acids. Here the CDR3 reads CAISPTKTSYEQYF.

V usage is TRBV18 and J usage is TRBJ2-1; the D call from TCRdb, TRBD1, cannot be confirmed without DNA. Germline V gives CDR1 KGHSH, CDR2 LQKENI. This CDR3 is built from 17 residues. The CDR3 sequence is CASSPGGGSLANSEQFF. Combining the CDR3 with reference TRBV18 and TRBJ2-1 gives the whole variable domain NAGVMQNPRHLVRRRGQEARLRCSPMKGHSHVYWYRQLPEEGLKFMVYLQKENIIDESGMPKERFSAEFPKEGPSILRIQQVVRGDSAAYFCASSPGGGSLANSEQFFGPGTRLTVL.

The V call is TRBV4-2, the J call TRBJ2-5. The CDR3 spans 14 residues. CDR1 and CDR2 (germline): LGHNA, YNFKEQ. The CDR3 protein is CASSQESLQETQYF.

The chain employs TRBV29-1 and TRBJ1-1; no DNA is available, so the TRBD1 call from TCRdb remains unchecked. Germline V gene sequence: CDR1 SQVTM, CDR2 ANQGSEA. This CDR3 has 15 amino acids. CDR3 amino acids: CSVAFFDRSNTEAFF.

According to its frequency, this clonotype is medium-sized (0.01 to 0.1%). The V call is TRBV7-2, the J call TRBJ1-2; the D call from TCRdb, TRBD1, cannot be confirmed without DNA. Germline V gene sequence: CDR1 SGHTA, CDR2 FQGNSA. This CDR3 contains 14 residues. This CDR3 is CASSWTGEAYGYTF.

This clonotype shows up as medium-sized (0.01 to 0.1%) by frequency. The chain carries TRBV4-2 and TRBJ2-1. This CDR3 spans 16 amino acids. Germline CDR1 is LGHNA and CDR2 is YNFKEQ. CDR3 sequence: CASSQPTDGSDNEQFF.

The chain employs TRBV6-6 and TRBJ2-7; TCRdb gives TRBD1 as the D gene, but with no DNA this cannot be confirmed. The CDR3 has 15 amino acids. CDR1 MNHNY and CDR2 SVGAGI come from the germline V gene (reference sequence). The CDR3 sequence is CASSYSKNREGEQYF.

The genes are TRBV6-5 and TRBJ2-2. The CDR3 is 11 residues long. The germline V gene has CDR1 MNHEY and CDR2 SVGAGI. CDR3 residues: CATRRSGELFF.

In terms of frequency, this clonotype is medium-sized. The chain joins TRBV6-5 to TRBJ1-2; TCRdb calls TRBD1, which cannot be checked without DNA. CDR3 length: 17 amino acids. Germline V gene data show CDR1 as MNHEY and CDR2 as SVGAGI. CDR3 loop: CASSYSIWQGEGYGYTF.

This chain connects TRBV27 to TRBJ2-5; TCRdb proposes TRBD1, but this gene call is untestable without DNA. Germline V gene lookup returns CDR1 MNHEY and CDR2 SMNVEV (reference sequence). CDR3 length: 15 amino acids. CDR3 sequence: CASSPTRDNQETQYF.

The V call is TRBV12-3 or TRBV12-4, the J call TRBJ1-3. This CDR3 comprises 14 residues. The CDR3 loop reads CASSLMGTGNTIYF.

The chain uses TRBV13 and TRBJ2-4; no DNA is available, so the TRBD1 call from TCRdb remains unchecked. The CDR3 extends over 13 amino acids. Germline CDR1 reads PRHDT; CDR2 reads FYEKMQ (reference sequence). The CDR3 here is CASSGGGRNIQYF.

Frequency places this clonotype as medium-sized. V usage is TRBV7-9 and J usage is TRBJ2-1; TCRdb calls TRBD2, which cannot be checked without DNA. CDR3 size: 11 residues. CDR1 is SEHNR and CDR2 is FQNEAQ in the germline V gene (reference sequence). The CDR3 region is CASSLGHEQFF.

This clonotype is classed as medium-sized by frequency. The chain combines TRBV27 with TRBJ1-1. This CDR3 is built from 14 residues. Per germline, CDR1 MNHEY and CDR2 SMNVEV (reference sequence). The CDR3 sequence: CASTQSGMNTEAFF.

This clonotype registers medium-sized by frequency. The chain is built from TRBV9 and TRBJ2-1; TCRdb's D call of TRBD2 is untestable without DNA. This CDR3 has 14 amino acids. Germline CDR1 SGDLS, CDR2 YYNGEE. CDR3 residues: CASSAGGAGHEQFF.

The CDR3 region is CASSLSGFLGSEQFF. The chain has TRBV11-3 and TRBJ2-1. Germline V gives CDR1 SGHNT, CDR2 YENEEA. The CDR3 consists of 15 residues.

The rearrangement links TRBV29-1 to TRBJ2-7; TCRdb returns TRBD1, unconfirmable since there is no DNA. Germline CDR1 reads SQVTM; CDR2 reads ANQGSEA. The CDR3 loop spans 14 amino acids. CDR3 amino acids: CSVEVLDSPYEQYF.

This sequence joins TRBV2 and TRBJ2-7. Per germline, CDR1 SNHLY and CDR2 FYNNEI. This CDR3 comprises 12 residues. The CDR3 protein is CASSGLSYEQYF.

The CDR3 sequence is CASSIDKPNEQFF. The genes are TRBV19 and TRBJ2-1. The CDR3 runs 13 residues. Germline-derived CDR1 and CDR2 are LNHDA and SQIVND (reference sequence).

Its frequency marks this clonotype as medium-sized. The J gene is TRBJ2-2, the V gene TRBV4-2. CDR1 is LGHNA, CDR2 YNFKEQ, per germline. The CDR3 runs to 12 residues. CDR3 amino acids: CASSGRSGELFF.

This chain connects TRBV12-5 to TRBJ2-2. The germline CDR1 and CDR2 sequences are LGHNT and FRNRAP. The CDR3 extends over 15 amino acids. The CDR3 sequence is CASGQTLTNTGELFF. Full variable domain (rest looked up from reference TRBV12-5 and TRBJ2-2): DARVTQTPRHKVTEMGQEVTMRCQPILGHNTVFWYRQTMMQGLELLAYFRNRAPLDDSGMPKDRFSAEMPDATLATLKIQPSEPRDSAVYFCASGQTLTNTGELFFGEGSRLTVL.

This clonotype shows up as medium-sized by frequency. This rearrangement joins TRBV5-1 to TRBJ2-3. This CDR3 region has 14 residues. Looked up from germline, CDR1 is SGHRS and CDR2 is YFSETQ. The CDR3 loop reads CASSLDGSTDTQYF. The full variable domain, with the rest looked up from reference TRBV5-1 and TRBJ2-3, is KAGVTQTPRYLIKTRGQQVTLSCSPISGHRSVSWYQQTPGQGLQFLFEYFSETQRNKGNFPGRFSGRQFSNSRSEMNVSTLELGDSALYLCASSLDGSTDTQYFGPGTRLTVL.

The V call is TRBV29-1, the J call TRBJ2-7. From germline, CDR1 is SQVTM and CDR2 ANQGSEA. This CDR3 region has 11 residues. The CDR3 is CSVVIVEKQYF.

This clonotype is labeled medium-sized based on frequency. The chain combines TRBV4-3 with TRBJ2-1; checking the TCRdb D call of TRBD2 is not possible without DNA. Per the germline V gene, CDR1 is LGHNA and CDR2 is YSLEER. The CDR3 spans 14 residues. Here the CDR3 reads CASSPSGSRNEQFF.

The genes are TRBV20-1 and TRBJ2-7; TCRdb picks TRBD1, but there is no DNA to check that call. This CDR3 comprises 15 residues. Looked up from germline, CDR1 is DFQATT and CDR2 is SNEGSKA (reference sequence). Here the CDR3 reads CSARDPGGSSYEQYF.

By frequency, this clonotype is medium-sized (0.01 to 0.1%). The gene calls are TRBV9 and TRBJ2-1; the D call from TCRdb, TRBD2, cannot be confirmed without DNA. The CDR3 extends over 14 amino acids. Germline CDR1 and CDR2: SGDLS and YYNGEE. The CDR3 here is CASSGLAGGHEQFF.

The V gene is TRBV15, the J gene TRBJ1-5. The CDR3 spans 13 residues. Looked up from germline, CDR1 is LNHNV and CDR2 is YYDKDF (reference sequence). CDR3 region: CATMGPEDQPQHF.

The chain has TRBV2 and TRBJ1-2; without DNA, the TCRdb call of TRBD1 cannot be checked. This CDR3 comprises 13 residues. Germline-derived CDR1 and CDR2 are SNHLY and FYNNEI. The CDR3 region is CARSGQGEYGYTF.

Measured by frequency, this clonotype is medium-sized. The CDR3 spells CSARGTAHSTDTQYF. This chain joins TRBV20-1 and TRBJ2-3; TCRdb gives TRBD1 as the D gene, but with no DNA this cannot be confirmed. The CDR3 is 15 amino acids. The germline V gene encodes CDR1 DFQATT and CDR2 SNEGSKA (reference sequence).

This chain connects TRBV2 to TRBJ2-7; TCRdb proposes TRBD1, but this gene call is untestable without DNA. From germline, CDR1 is SNHLY and CDR2 FYNNEI. This CDR3 spans 13 amino acids. The CDR3 protein is CASSPGTGYEQYF.

V and J are TRBV6-2 or TRBV6-3 and TRBJ1-6; absent DNA, TCRdb's TRBD1 call cannot be checked. From germline, CDR1 is MNHEY and CDR2 SVGEGT. This CDR3 spans 15 amino acids. This CDR3 reads CASTPGIGQGAPLHF.

This clonotype is deemed medium-sized by its frequency. The chain recombines TRBV13 with TRBJ1-2. CDR1 and CDR2 (germline): PRHDT, FYEKMQ (reference sequence). The CDR3 contains 13 residues. This CDR3 reads CASSLIQVDGYTF. The complete variable domain, with remaining parts taken from reference TRBV13 and TRBJ1-2, reads AAGVIQSPRHLIKEKRETATLKCYPIPRHDTVYWYQQGPGQDPQFLISFYEKMQSDKGSIPDRFSAQQFSDYHSELNMSSLELGDSALYFCASSLIQVDGYTFGSGTRLTVV.